This T cell receptor beta chain was identified during a study of blood T cells in healthy people across ages (dated by TCRdb to between 2015 and 2016). Study-level background: In model experiments, template switching captured roughly one uniquely barcoded TCR beta cDNA molecule for every two T cells. The study analyzed two additional independent replicas of 1 million unique cDNA reads from the same blood draw for two donors, one aged 18 to 29 and one aged 80 or older. The donors were split into four age groups: young (average around 15 years), middle-aged (39), aged (approximately 59) and long-lived (over 75). Age-related changes in TCR beta repertoire diversity were measured in the study by deep sequencing normalized with unique cDNA molecular identifiers. To avoid experimental bias, donors of different ages were distributed randomly across sequencing lanes. General findings and caveats noted by the study authors: Donor CMV infection status was unknown, potentially confounding age-related changes in expanded clonotypes. The long-lived group showed more naive CD4+ T cells, fewer expanded clones and increased TCR diversity than the aged group, suggesting age selection. Estimates of total diversity based on one million sequenced T cells were regarded as lower bounds and as underestimates. Because profiling used bulk unsorted PBMCs, naive and antigen-experienced compartments could not be compared conclusively. As age increased, observed TCR beta diversity per million T cells dropped in a roughly linear way, and a significant reduction was already evident by age around 41. A strong correlation was found between observed TCR beta diversity and the percentage of naive T cells measured by flow cytometry.

The CDR3 runs 11 amino acids, cysteine and phenylalanine included. CDR3 DNA is the only sequence kept; it has 33 bases, read in frame from the first base. From the germline V gene, CDR1 is SQVTM and CDR2 is ANQGSEA. V drops 7 bases and J drops 10 bases, leaving 14 bases in between. Library prep was done by 5' RACE. These reads were obtained on an Illumina HiSeq 2500. The second PCR ran for roughly 7 to 11 cycles and used a J-beta primer mix along with a sample-barcoded 5' primer. A unique molecular identifier was introduced onto each TCR beta cDNA molecule by a template-switch 5' adaptor carrying 12 random nucleotides. At least 2.5 million CDR3-containing paired-end reads were obtained from each sample. The Mint cDNA synthesis kit, primed by a TRBC-specific oligonucleotide, was used to synthesize first-strand cDNA from all RNA. Following uracil-DNA glycosylase treatment, a first 18-cycle PCR with universal primers M1SS and BC2_uni_R was performed on all cDNA. The authors' pipeline ran thus. Each sample was normalized by randomly selecting 1 million high-quality reads, each carrying a distinct molecular identifier. Reads with shared molecular identifiers were discarded instead of being binned into consensus sequences. MiTCR, run with a Q25 quality threshold and the strictest error-elimination algorithm, handled CDR3 identification, clonotype clustering and error correction. A nonparametric unseen species model using Euler transformation provided a lower-bound estimate of total TCR beta diversity. TCRdb cleaned the public reads at Q25 with fastp, built clones with MiXCR and kept in-frame beta chains. Entries that share a CDR3 protein sequence are merged under the most common genes and DNA. Clone size and V and J calls follow TCRdb, not the original study. The sample table records 1,500,000 or so distinct CDR3 sequences; approximately 43% of these occur just once. The ten most abundant clones make up 4% of the sample.

Systemically healthy Caucasian individuals from Russia, over 30 in total and aged roughly 6 to 95 years, were included as donors. Roughly 11 milliliters of peripheral blood were drawn from each donor into EDTA-treated Vacutainer tubes. Ficoll-Paque density-gradient centrifugation was used to isolate PBMCs, with at least 7 million obtained per sample. Total RNA was extracted from PBMCs with Trizol reagent, with at least 5.5 micrograms obtained per sample. The percentages of naive CD45RAhigh/CD27high T cells were determined by flow cytometry on a PBMC aliquot from every donor. As regards this clonotype: No antigen is known for it. No much larger clone exists at a distance of one base, and base qualities are not known.

The rearrangement combines TRBV29-1 with TRBJ2-1; the D gene is perhaps TRBD1, on 6 matching bases. Sequenced input: blood. The sequence derives from a woman between 18 and 29 years old in good health. The encoded CDR3 is CSEGVGKEQFF. The DNA sequence is as follows: TGCAGCGAGGGGGTGGGCAAGGAGCAGTTCTTC.